One and the same sample provided the 5 T cell receptor beta chains below, sequenced in a study of T cells in localized non-small cell lung cancer. Only in-frame clones appear in the TCRdb table, and some are missing; sequencing was by immunoSEQ multiplex PCR. Seen here are about 21,000 clones, nearly 90% observed once, and the top ten hold 25% to 35%. The starting material was peripheral blood mononuclear cells, obtained before any cancer treatment. These TCRs come from a male donor aged 60 or over with stage II lung adenocarcinoma.

This clone was counted a few times. J is TRBJ1-5 and V is TRBV21-1; the D segment call TRBD1 is taken from the table without a DNA check. TRBV21-1 is noted as a pseudogene. The CDR3 contains 18 residues. Here the CDR3 DNA reads TGTGCCAGCAGCAACTTTTGGGACAGGTCCGTTGGAAATCAGCCCCAGCATTTT. Amino acid sequence: CASSNFWDRSVGNQPQHF.

This clone was recorded once. The chain couples TRBV19 to TRBJ2-6, with 8 bases matching TRBD1. Germline V lookup: CDR1 LNHDA, CDR2 SQIVND (reference sequence). This CDR3 has 17 amino acids. Trimming at V came to 3 bases and at J to 0 bases, leaving 4 bases not matched to a gene. The CDR3 coding sequence is TGTGCCAGTAGTATGGGGACAGGTTACTCTGGGGCCAACGTCCTGACTTTC. The encoded protein is CASSMGTGYSGANVLTF.

The genes are TRBV5-1 and TRBJ2-1; 7 bases line up with TRBD1. In germline, CDR1 is SGHRS, CDR2 YFSETQ. The CDR3 is 14 amino acids. Trimming removed 0 bases from V and 6 bases from J; junction bases left unmatched: 3. The CDR3 region has the DNA TGCGCCAGCAGCTTGGACAGGGGAGCCAATGAGCAGTTCTTC. It translates to CASSLDRGANEQFF. Filled out from reference TRBV5-1 and TRBJ2-1, the complete variable domain reads KAGVTQTPRYLIKTRGQQVTLSCSPISGHRSVSWYQQTPGQGLQFLFEYFSETQRNKGNFPGRFSGRQFSNSRSEMNVSTLELGDSALYLCASSLDRGANEQFFGPGTRLTVL.

The chain couples TRBV20-1 to TRBJ1-3, with D unclear. The CDR3 has 11 amino acids. Trimming removed 3 bases from V and 8 bases from J, with 8 bases in between. Germline V CDR1 and CDR2: DFQATT, SNEGSKA (reference sequence). The CDR3 sequence: CSASQGYTIYF. CDR3 coding DNA: TGCAGTGCTAGTCAAGGGTACACCATATATTTT.

J is TRBJ2-5 and V is TRBV15, with unresolved D. The V gene's germline CDR1 is LNHNV and CDR2 YYDKDF (reference sequence). V dropped 0 bases and J dropped 1 base, with 6 bases sitting between them. This CDR3 comprises 14 residues. The CDR3 loop is CATSRDAIQETQYF. The CDR3 bases are TGTGCCACCAGCAGAGATGCGATCCAAGAGACCCAGTACTTC.